The sequence of this TCR beta chain was determined in a study of cytomegalovirus exposure and HLA in healthy donors (TCRdb year 2017). Regarding the study in general: According to a later analysis, one platform produced both the 120 validation repertoires and the 550 to 800 repertoires of the first cohort. The study aimed to test whether signatures of past pathogen exposure could be identified by cataloging public T cell receptors. In addition to the first cohort of several hundred subjects, a separate validation cohort of over 90 different subjects was used. To predict cytomegalovirus infection status, the study combined high-throughput TCR immunosequencing, statistical association of individual TCRs with disease status, and machine learning. What the study reported, not specific to this receptor: A later analysis lacked HLA typing for the validation cohort, so it scored co-occurrence in that cohort across all 110 or so repertoires. In both the original and validation cohorts, the classifier was reported to diagnose cytomegalovirus status with high specificity and sensitivity. In vitro tests confirmed that three of the cytomegalovirus-associated TCR beta chains recognize cytomegalovirus antigens. In the study, 164 TCR beta chains were listed as associated with cytomegalovirus. The authors suggested that the approach could potentially be extended to other disease states and immunological phenotypes. Most TCR sequences were observed very rarely across donors, whereas some public TCRs were present in many individuals. A later analysis found that TCRs clustered in the first cohort also tended to co-occur in the 130 or so validation repertoires, with approximately 93% of cluster scores above 0.

In regard to this clone: Its antigen is still unknown. Base qualities are not provided; no much larger clone lies one nucleotide away.

The library was generated by the immunoSEQ multiplex PCR assay. Per the original workflow: A statistical classification framework was developed to diagnose cytomegalovirus status using the catalog of TCR beta chain sequences. Held by TCRdb, this immuneACCESS table contains in-frame sequences only and omits some clones. Under half of the omission traces to an unresolved V gene where checked; the cause of the rest is unknown. The D gene and trimming were derived from the DNA, and the V and J assignments and clone size from that table. This sample holds some 250,000 clones; about 86% were observed only once. The ten most abundant clones make up 0.95% to 1.5% of the sample. Separate from the roughly 630-subject first cohort, the validation cohort of 95 to 150 subjects was the group to which the donors belonged. The junction shows trimming of 1 base on V and 7 bases on J, plus 8 bases between the germline ends. Reading the germline V gene gives CDR1 SGHRS and CDR2 YFSETQ. The CDR3 measures 12 amino acids from cysteine to phenylalanine. Just CDR3 DNA is preserved here, 36 bases in frame from base 1.

The sequencing sample was made of PBMCs. The TCR originated in a woman in her twenties or thirties in good health and CMV-seropositive. The receptor chain draws on TRBV5-1 and TRBJ1-1; a tentative D match to TRBD1 spans 5 bases. The bases are TGCGCCAGCAGCTTGATCGGGGGTGAAGCTTTCTTT. This is translated as CASSLIGGEAFF.